The 21 T cell receptor beta chains given below trace back to one sample, sequenced in a study of T-cell reconstitution after alpha-beta-depleted transplantation in children. A TCRbeta library incorporating unique molecular identifiers was prepared. Using its own MiXCR run on the PCR reads, TCRdb lists one record per CDR3 protein. The repertoire holds around 380,000 distinct CDR3 sequences, with roughly a tenth as singletons. Sequencing used PBMCs from the stem cell graft donor, obtained from the stem cell graft. The receptors originated from a human donor who donated a stem cell graft to a child with acute myeloid leukemia.

This clonotype was seen more than once but under ten times. This chain uses TRBV29-1 with TRBJ2-1, with 7 bases that match TRBD2. Looked up from germline, CDR1 is SQVTM and CDR2 is ANQGSEA. Trimming at V came to 6 bases and at J to 0 bases, leaving 5 bases not matched to a gene. There are 14 residues in the CDR3. The chain's CDR3 is CSVQRGSSYNEQFF. For the CDR3, the DNA is TGCAGCGTGCAGCGGGGTAGCTCCTACAATGAGCAGTTCTTC.

The chain joins TRBV6-2 or TRBV6-3 to TRBJ1-5; D not certain. V was cut by 6 bases and J by 4 bases, with 19 bases left in between. This CDR3 has 16 amino acids. Germline V gene lookup returns CDR1 MNHEY and CDR2 SVGEGT. CDR3 in amino acids: CASSPEGLFSNQPQHF. The CDR3 DNA reads as TGTGCCAGCAGCCCCGAAGGACTTTTCTCAAATCAGCCCCAGCATTTT.

The chain recombines TRBV29-1 with TRBJ2-1; D could derive from TRBD1 or TRBD2 (5 bases each). Germline CDR1 SQVTM, CDR2 ANQGSEA. V was pared by 6 bases and J by 2 bases, with 11 bases between. This CDR3 has 13 residues. Here the CDR3 DNA reads TGCAGCGTCTCCGGGACCACCTACAATGAGCAGTTCTTC. Protein sequence: CSVSGTTYNEQFF.

This chain uses TRBV7-9 with TRBJ2-2, with TRBD1 identical over 11 bases. The CDR3 is 16 residues long. CDR1 and CDR2 (germline): SEHNR, FQNEAQ (reference sequence). V lost 5 bases to trimming and J lost 6 bases; unmatched junction nucleotides: 8. The CDR3 protein is CASSTTKGQGAGELFF. CDR3 DNA: TGTGCCAGCAGCACCACAAAGGGACAGGGGGCCGGGGAGCTGTTTTTT.

This chain uses TRBV7-9 with TRBJ2-7, with D tentatively TRBD2 (6 bases). V lost 8 bases, J lost 3 bases, and 17 bases lay in between. This CDR3 comprises 14 residues. The germline V gene encodes CDR1 SEHNR and CDR2 FQNEAQ (reference sequence). The CDR3 sequence: CASSWRGGFYEQYF. CDR3 bases: TGTGCCAGCTCGTGGAGGGGAGGTTTCTACGAGCAGTACTTC.

The sample holds a few counts of this clonotype. The V and J genes are TRBV7-9 and TRBJ2-1; D is undetermined. Trimming removed 0 bases from V and 8 bases from J, with 8 bases in between. The length of the CDR3 is 13 residues. The V gene's germline CDR1 is SEHNR and CDR2 FQNEAQ (reference sequence). The CDR3 here is CASSLAVSDEQFF. In DNA, the CDR3 is TGTGCCAGCAGCTTAGCGGTTTCGGATGAGCAGTTCTTC.

The chain is built from TRBV29-1 and TRBJ2-1; 11 bases fit TRBD2. The V gene's germline CDR1 is SQVTM and CDR2 ANQGSEA. Trimming cost V 1 base and J 10 bases; bases outside gene matches: 6. The CDR3 consists of 14 residues. CDR3 residues: CSVEVTSGSREQFF. The CDR3 DNA reads TGCAGCGTTGAAGTTACTAGCGGGAGTCGGGAGCAGTTCTTC.

This clonotype has a handful of counts. The chain has TRBV20-1 and TRBJ2-5; 8 nucleotides line up with TRBD2. Trimming at V came to 3 bases and at J to 4 bases, leaving 4 bases not matched to a gene. Germline CDR1 and CDR2: DFQATT and SNEGSKA (reference sequence). CDR3 length: 13 amino acids. The CDR3 DNA follows: TGCAGTGCTAGGTGGCTAGCGGGAGAGACCCAGTACTTC. Its protein is CSARWLAGETQYF.

In this sample, this clonotype turned up a few times. This chain connects TRBV6-1 to TRBJ2-1; D might be TRBD2 (7 bases). The CDR3 runs to 13 residues. The V and J ends lost 6 bases and 8 bases respectively, with 14 bases between them. The germline gives CDR1 MNHNS, CDR2 SASEGT. CDR3: CASSPGGGDEQFF. The DNA for the CDR3 is TGTGCCAGCAGCCCCGGCGGGGGCGATGAGCAGTTCTTC.

This clonotype appeared once. The chain carries TRBV7-9 and TRBJ1-2, with 9 bases fitting TRBD1. This CDR3 is built from 15 residues. Trimming cost V 5 bases and J 5 bases; bases outside gene matches: 9. Germline lookup yields CDR1 SEHNR and CDR2 FQNEAQ (reference sequence). CDR3 sequence reads: CASSPTGTGKYGYTF. The CDR3 DNA is TGTGCCAGCAGCCCAACCGGGACAGGGAAATATGGCTACACCTTC.

This chain uses TRBV7-8 with TRBJ2-1; possible D gene TRBD2, 5 bases. Germline CDR1 SGHVS, CDR2 FQNEAQ. The V gene lost 3 bases and the J gene lost 7 bases, with 13 bases spanning the gap. This CDR3 contains 14 residues. CDR3 amino acids: CASSFRTGLNEQFF. The CDR3, as DNA: TGTGCCAGCAGCTTCCGCACGGGGTTGAATGAGCAGTTCTTC.

The rearrangement uses TRBV7-2 and TRBJ2-5; tentative D call: TRBD1 (8 bases). The CDR3 sequence is 14 residues long. Germline loops: CDR1 SGHTA, CDR2 FQGNSA. V lost 5 bases, J lost 7 bases, and 17 bases lay in between. The CDR3 sequence is CASSRDYRGWTQYF. The CDR3, as DNA: TGTGCCAGCAGCCGGGACTACAGGGGGTGGACCCAGTACTTC.

About this clonotype: A much larger clone lies a single base off, so this may be a read error. V and J are TRBV20-1 and TRBJ2-5; TRBD2 aligns across 8 bases. This CDR3 contains 13 residues. Germline V gene lookup returns CDR1 DFQATT and CDR2 SNEGSKA (reference sequence). V gave up 7 bases and J gave up 4 bases; unmatched junction bases: 8. CDR3 in DNA: TGCAGTGGAATCGGGGGGGCCCGAGAGACCCAGTACTTC. Its protein product is CSGIGGARETQYF.

V and J are TRBV25-1 and TRBJ2-7; 7 bases fit TRBD1. CDR3 length: 15 residues. Per germline, CDR1 MGHDK and CDR2 SYGVNS. The J segment lost 3 bases and the V segment lost 4 bases, leaving 9 bases of the junction unmatched. The CDR3, as DNA: TGTGCCAGCAGTGGAGGGACAGATTTATACTACGAGCAGTACTTC. It translates to CASSGGTDLYYEQYF.

This clonotype was counted ten times or more. This chain joins TRBV29-1 and TRBJ1-1, with D perhaps matching TRBD1 (5 bases). V lost 2 bases and J lost 0, with 13 bases in between. The CDR3 totals 15 residues. Germline V gives CDR1 SQVTM, CDR2 ANQGSEA. The CDR3 region is CSVEKGPFMNTEAFF. DNA for the CDR3: TGCAGCGTTGAAAAGGGGCCCTTCATGAACACTGAAGCTTTCTTT.

This sequence joins TRBV2 and TRBJ1-1, with D perhaps TRBD1 (6 bases). The V gene lost 6 bases and the J gene lost 9 bases, with 11 bases spanning the gap. The CDR3 extends over 11 amino acids. CDR1 and CDR2 (germline): SNHLY, FYNNEI. The CDR3 bases are TGTGCCAGCAGCGCCGGGACAAAAGCTTTCTTT. Residues: CASSAGTKAFF.

This clonotype was observed a handful of times. V is TRBV20-1 and J is TRBJ2-3; 10 bases match TRBD2. V trimming: 5 bases; J trimming: 0 bases; junction bases outside the gene matches: 8. From germline, CDR1 is DFQATT and CDR2 SNEGSKA (reference sequence). The length of the CDR3 is 16 residues. CDR3 DNA: TGCAGTGCTTGGCTTGGACTAGCGGATAGCACAGATACGCAGTATTTT. The encoded protein is CSAWLGLADSTDTQYF.

There are a few counts of this clonotype. The chain carries TRBV5-1 and TRBJ2-2; no clear D gene. Looked up from germline, CDR1 is SGHRS and CDR2 is YFSETQ. The CDR3 is 14 amino acids. Trimming shortened V by 0 bases and J by 4 bases, and 7 bases separated the two germline ends. The CDR3 DNA follows: TGCGCCAGCAGCTTGGTGGTCACCACCGGGGAGCTGTTTTTT. Residues: CASSLVVTTGELFF.

This clonotype has only a few counts. The chain uses TRBV3-1 and TRBJ2-5; the D gene is possibly TRBD2 (5 bases). The CDR3 totals 13 residues. V lost 0 bases to trimming and J lost 7 bases, with 9 bases between them. Per the germline V gene, CDR1 is LGHDT and CDR2 is YNNKEL (reference sequence). The CDR3 DNA sequence: TGTGCCAGCAGCCAAGAGAGGGTCCGGACCCAGTACTTC. Encoded protein: CASSQERVRTQYF.

This clonotype was counted a few times. The chain employs TRBV6-1 and TRBJ2-2, with 7 nucleotides matching TRBD1. The CDR3 extends over 17 amino acids. Germline assignment: CDR1 MNHNS and CDR2 SASEGT. V dropped 7 bases and J dropped 0; count of bases not matched to a gene: 11. The CDR3 protein is CASIEGGRGSNTGELFF. The CDR3 coding sequence is TGTGCCAGCATCGAGGGTGGCAGGGGGTCGAACACCGGGGAGCTGTTTTTT.

This clonotype showed up just a few times. The rearrangement uses TRBV5-1 and TRBJ2-7, with 8 bases that match TRBD1. This CDR3 has 12 residues. Trimming cost V 4 bases and J 6 bases; bases outside gene matches: 3. Germline lookup yields CDR1 SGHRS and CDR2 YFSETQ. As DNA, the CDR3 is TGCGCCAGCAGCAAACAGGGGGTCGAGCAGTACTTC. Translated, it gives CASSKQGVEQYF.